A single sample gave rise to the 29 T cell receptor beta chains below, sequenced in a study of OX40 agonist ivuxolimab in advanced cancers. TCRdb's copy holds only in-frame clones and misses some; the assay was immunoSEQ multiplex PCR. Among some 50,000 clones, around 87% were seen once, and the ten largest hold under 2%. The material was CD4+ or CD8+ T cells sorted from blood, obtained in a trial of the OX40 agonist ivuxolimab. The receptors originated from an adult with an advanced solid tumor such as melanoma, head and neck, liver or kidney cancer.

The chain uses TRBV11-2 and TRBJ2-2; 12 nucleotides align to TRBD2. The CDR3 has 18 residues. Trimming removed 2 bases from V and 2 bases from J; junction bases left unmatched: 6. Germline V lookup: CDR1 SGHAT, CDR2 FQNNGV. CDR3 amino acids: CASSLIPSGRANTGELFF. CDR3 bases: TGTGCCAGCAGCTTAATCCCTAGCGGGAGGGCCAACACCGGGGAGCTGTTTTTT.

The V call is TRBV6-1, the J call TRBJ1-5; the match to TRBD1 covers 9 bases. The trim removed 9 bases at V and 5 bases at J, leaving 5 bases unmatched. The germline gives CDR1 MNHNS, CDR2 SASEGT. The CDR3 runs 13 residues. The chain's CDR3 is CASTGGLDQPQHF. CDR3 coding DNA: TGTGCCAGTACAGGGGGCTTAGATCAGCCCCAGCATTTT.

The rearrangement uses TRBV4-1 and TRBJ1-4; D unclear. This CDR3 has 16 residues. Germline V gene lookup returns CDR1 MGHRA and CDR2 YSYEKL. V was pared by 1 base and J by 4 bases, with 13 bases between. The CDR3 DNA sequence: TGCGCCAGCAGCCAAGCTCTACAGAGTTATAATGAAAAACTGTTTTTT. It specifies CASSQALQSYNEKLFF.

V is TRBV15 and J is TRBJ1-4; D gene uncertain. The germline CDR1 and CDR2 sequences are LNHNV and YYDKDF (reference sequence). CDR3 length: 12 amino acids. V was cut by 1 base and J by 7 bases, with 4 bases left in between. The CDR3 loop is CATSRVAEKLFF. CDR3 bases: TGTGCCACCAGCAGAGTTGCTGAAAAACTGTTTTTT. Together with reference TRBV15 and TRBJ1-4, the CDR3 gives the full variable domain: DAMVIQNPRYQVTQFGKPVTLSCSQTLNHNVMYWYQQKSSQAPKLLFHYYDKDFNNEADTPDNFQSRRPNTSFCFLDIRSPGLGDTAMYLCATSRVAEKLFFGSGTQLSVL.

The CDR3 reads CASSAAEVGNTEAFF. As DNA, the CDR3 is TGTGCCAGCAGCGCTGCTGAGGTTGGGAACACTGAAGCTTTCTTT. This sequence joins TRBV7-9 and TRBJ1-1, with unresolved D. V gave up 5 bases and J gave up 1 base, with 14 bases separating them. CDR3 length: 15 residues. In germline, CDR1 is SEHNR, CDR2 FQNEAQ (reference sequence).

This chain's CDR3 is CASSLPGQPMNTEAFF. For the CDR3, the DNA is TGTGCCAGTAGTCTACCGGGACAGCCCATGAACACTGAAGCTTTCTTT. This sequence joins TRBV19 and TRBJ1-1, with 7 nucleotides matching TRBD1. V dropped 5 bases and J dropped 0; count of bases not matched to a gene: 9. The CDR3 spans 16 residues. CDR1 is LNHDA, CDR2 SQIVND, per germline (reference sequence).

The chain links TRBV10-2 to TRBJ1-2, with D uncertain. V gave up 7 bases and J gave up 4 bases, with 16 bases separating them. The CDR3 length is 14 residues. The germline V gene encodes CDR1 WSHSY and CDR2 SAAADI. Written as DNA, the CDR3 is TGCGCCAGCACTGGACTCCTAGCTAGCTATGGCTACACCTTC. This codes for CASTGLLASYGYTF.

This rearrangement joins TRBV28 to TRBJ1-5; D unresolved. From germline, CDR1 is MDHEN and CDR2 SYDVKM. V was cut by 7 bases and J by 6 bases, with 19 bases left in between. The CDR3 totals 15 residues. The CDR3, as DNA: TGTGCCAGCACCCGGCTAGCAGGAGACGGTCAGCCCCAGCATTTT. The encoded protein is CASTRLAGDGQPQHF.

The V gene is TRBV4-3, the J gene TRBJ2-3; 11 nucleotides agree with TRBD1. Germline CDR1 is LGHNA and CDR2 is YSLEER. The CDR3 totals 16 residues. With V trimmed by 4 bases and J by 4 bases, 7 bases remained unmatched. The CDR3 nucleotides read TGCGCCAGCAGCCGACCCGGGACAGGGGGTTCAGATACGCAGTATTTT. Translation gives CASSRPGTGGSDTQYF.

V gene TRBV9 combines with J gene TRBJ2-5; 7 bases map to TRBD1. J gave up 5 bases and V 2 bases, and 9 bases lay outside the gene matches. This CDR3 region has 15 residues. Germline CDR1 and CDR2: SGDLS and YYNGEE. This chain's CDR3 is CASSVRTGVAETQYF. The CDR3 coding sequence is TGTGCCAGCAGCGTCAGAACAGGGGTGGCGGAGACCCAGTACTTC. The full variable domain, completed using reference TRBV9 and TRBJ2-5, is DSGVTQTPKHLITATGQRVTLRCSPRSGDLSVYWYQQSLDQGLQFLIQYYNGEERAKGNILERFSAQQFPDLHSELNLSSLELGDSALYFCASSVRTGVAETQYFGPGTRLLVL.

V is TRBV6-1 and J is TRBJ2-5, with 8 bases aligning to TRBD1. Per germline, CDR1 MNHNS and CDR2 SASEGT. The CDR3 consists of 15 residues. Germline trimming cut 7 bases from V and 6 bases from J; bases unmatched to any gene: 13. CDR3 region: CASTRSGQGLQTQYF. CDR3 DNA: TGTGCCAGCACTAGATCCGGACAGGGTCTACAGACCCAGTACTTC.

V usage is TRBV2 and J usage is TRBJ1-4, with 8 bases that match TRBD1. The CDR3 is made up of 16 amino acids. Looked up from germline, CDR1 is SNHLY and CDR2 is FYNNEI. J lost 2 bases, V lost 5 bases, and 7 bases had no gene match. In nucleotides, the CDR3 is TGTGCCAGCAGTTCACAGGGGGGGTTGACTAATGAAAAACTGTTTTTT. Protein product: CASSSQGGLTNEKLFF.

The J gene is TRBJ2-5, the V gene TRBV20-1, with a weak D call TRBD2 (6 bases). CDR3 size: 11 residues. From germline, CDR1 is DFQATT and CDR2 SNEGSKA (reference sequence). This CDR3 reads CAGDFQETQYF. CDR3 nucleotide sequence: TGCGCTGGGGACTTTCAAGAGACCCAGTACTTC.

The rearrangement joins TRBV7-2 to TRBJ2-5, with TRBD1 matching 8 bases. Germline V gene data show CDR1 as SGHTA and CDR2 as FQGNSA. V lost 3 bases, J lost 5 bases, and 5 bases stayed unmatched. This CDR3 has 14 residues. The DNA of the CDR3 is TGTGCCAGCAGCTTGGGGACAGGCGGTGAGACCCAGTACTTC. Encoded protein: CASSLGTGGETQYF. The full variable domain, in which reference TRBV7-2 and TRBJ2-5 provide the parts outside the CDR3, is GAGVSQSPSNKVTEKGKDVELRCDPISGHTALYWYRQSLGQGLEFLIYFQGNSAPDKSGLPSDRFSAERTGGSVSTLTIQRTQQEDSAVYLCASSLGTGGETQYFGPGTRLLVL.

This rearrangement joins TRBV4-3 to TRBJ2-1, with 7 positions matching TRBD2. The CDR3 has 16 amino acids. Germline V gene lookup returns CDR1 LGHNA and CDR2 YSLEER. V dropped 1 base and J dropped 7; count of bases not matched to a gene: 10. The DNA for the CDR3 is TGCGCCAGCAGCCAAGTAAGTCTAGCGGACTCAAATGAGCAGTTCTTC. This encodes CASSQVSLADSNEQFF.

This clone was observed a handful of times. The J gene is TRBJ1-5, the V gene TRBV7-8, with 8 nucleotides matching TRBD1. V dropped 6 bases and J dropped 5; count of bases not matched to a gene: 12. CDR3 size: 16 residues. Germline CDR1 is SGHVS and CDR2 is FQNEAQ. CDR3 sequence: CASSYTGGPSHQPQHF. The CDR3 nucleotides read TGTGCCAGCAGTTATACAGGGGGTCCAAGTCATCAGCCCCAGCATTTT.

This chain connects TRBV11-2 to TRBJ2-5; D not certain. The germline V and J ends were trimmed by 0 bases and 4 bases, with 0 bases remaining between them. This CDR3 is built from 11 residues. CDR1 is SGHAT, CDR2 FQNNGV, per germline. CDR3 in amino acids: CASSLEETQYF. Written as DNA, the CDR3 is TGTGCCAGCAGCTTAGAAGAGACCCAGTACTTC.

The chain combines TRBV28 with TRBJ1-3; 8 nucleotides agree with TRBD1. This CDR3 has 15 amino acids. J gave up 4 bases and V 5 bases, and 7 bases lay outside the gene matches. Per the germline V gene, CDR1 is MDHEN and CDR2 is SYDVKM. In DNA, the CDR3 is TGTGCCAGCAGTCCTAGTGGACAGGGAGGAAACACCATATATTTT. It is translated as CASSPSGQGGNTIYF.

This rearrangement joins TRBV10-1 to TRBJ2-7; possible D gene TRBD1, 6 bases. V gave up 3 bases and J gave up 3 bases, with 15 bases separating them. The CDR3 contains 15 residues. Germline V gene lookup returns CDR1 WNHNN and CDR2 SYGVQD (reference sequence). CDR3 DNA sequence: TGCGCCAGCAGTGACGCCCCTGGGGGCGGCTACGAGCAGTACTTC. It specifies CASSDAPGGGYEQYF.

V gene TRBV20-1 combines with J gene TRBJ2-5, with D unresolved. CDR1 is DFQATT and CDR2 is SNEGSKA in the germline V gene (reference sequence). The length of the CDR3 is 11 residues. Deletions cut 0 bases from V and 5 bases from J, with 4 bases between. The CDR3 DNA reads TGCAGTGCTAGAGACGGGGAGACCCAGTACTTC. Its translation: CSARDGETQYF.

V and J are TRBV28 and TRBJ2-7; 10 bases match TRBD1. V lost 6 bases, J lost 3 bases, and 8 bases stayed unmatched. This CDR3 spans 15 amino acids. Per germline, CDR1 MDHEN and CDR2 SYDVKM. CDR3 nucleotides: TGTGCCAGCAGCAAGCCCGGGACAGGGGTCTACGAGCAGTACTTC. Translating it yields CASSKPGTGVYEQYF.

The CDR3 protein is CASSFNFGQPQHF. The CDR3 DNA reads as TGTGCCAGCAGTTTTAATTTTGGACAGCCCCAGCATTTT. The V and J genes are TRBV27 and TRBJ1-5; unclear D gene. V lost 3 bases to trimming and J lost 7 bases, with 10 bases between them. The CDR3 contains 13 residues. Germline loops: CDR1 MNHEY, CDR2 SMNVEV (reference sequence).

The table lists this clone with a few counts. The chain combines TRBV19 with TRBJ1-5, with 7 bases lining up with TRBD1. This CDR3 has 14 amino acids. Per germline, CDR1 LNHDA and CDR2 SQIVND (reference sequence). Trimming at V came to 8 bases and at J to 6 bases, leaving 10 bases not matched to a gene. The CDR3 DNA sequence: TGTGCCAGTGAGACAGGGTCGCTTGCTCAGCCCCAGCATTTT. Translation gives CASETGSLAQPQHF.

V gene TRBV27 combines with J gene TRBJ1-3; TRBD1 matches at 7 bases. Germline CDR1 MNHEY, CDR2 SMNVEV (reference sequence). J gave up 2 bases and V 6 bases, and 7 bases lay outside the gene matches. There are 15 residues in the CDR3. DNA for the CDR3: TGTGCCAGCAGCCCCTCCGACAGGGCTGGAAACACCATATATTTT. Protein product: CASSPSDRAGNTIYF.

The genes are TRBV5-1 and TRBJ1-3; D perhaps matches TRBD1 (5 bases). CDR3 size: 15 residues. Trimming removed 0 bases at V and 1 base at J, with 8 bases between. From germline, CDR1 is SGHRS and CDR2 YFSETQ. DNA for the CDR3: TGCGCCAGCAGCTTGGATACAGGTTCTGGAAACACCATATATTTT. Translating gives CASSLDTGSGNTIYF.

This rearrangement joins TRBV5-1 to TRBJ1-1; perhaps TRBD1 as D (5 bases). In germline, CDR1 is SGHRS, CDR2 YFSETQ. CDR3 length equals 14 residues. Trimming cost V 2 bases and J 5 bases, with 13 bases left between them. DNA for the CDR3: TGCGCCAGCAGCTTTGGGACGACGGGAACTGAAGCTTTCTTT. Its protein is CASSFGTTGTEAFF.

The genes are TRBV4-1 and TRBJ1-1, with 8 bases lining up with TRBD1. The CDR3 length is 14 residues. CDR1 is MGHRA and CDR2 is YSYEKL in the germline V gene. Trimming at V came to 5 bases and at J to 4 bases, leaving 6 bases not matched to a gene. The CDR3 DNA follows: TGCGCCAGCAGCACCCGGACAGGGACCACTGAAGCTTTCTTT. This translates into CASSTRTGTTEAFF.

The V gene is TRBV4-3, the J gene TRBJ2-3; 11 nucleotides match TRBD2. Germline V gene lookup returns CDR1 LGHNA and CDR2 YSLEER. V was clipped by 0 bases and J by 0 bases; unmatched bases: 8. This CDR3 is 19 amino acids long. In DNA form, the CDR3 reads TGCGCCAGCAGCCAAGAGTTCGCTAGCGGGAGGACTAGCACAGATACGCAGTATTTT. This sequence encodes CASSQEFASGRTSTDTQYF.

This clone was counted a few times. V is TRBV20-1 and J is TRBJ2-7, with D perhaps TRBD1 (5 bases). The CDR3 totals 11 residues. V gave up 6 bases and J gave up 3 bases, with 9 bases separating them. Germline lookup yields CDR1 DFQATT and CDR2 SNEGSKA (reference sequence). CDR3 DNA sequence: TGCAGTGCGAGAACAGGCTACGAGCAGTACGTC. Translating it yields CSARTGYEQYV.